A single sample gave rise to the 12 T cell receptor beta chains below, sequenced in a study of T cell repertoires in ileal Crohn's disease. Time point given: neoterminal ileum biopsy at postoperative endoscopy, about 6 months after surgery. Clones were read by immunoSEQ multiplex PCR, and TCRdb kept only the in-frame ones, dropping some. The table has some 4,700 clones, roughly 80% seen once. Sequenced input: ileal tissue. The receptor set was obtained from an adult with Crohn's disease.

CDR3 DNA: TGCAGCGCCGCGGTTTCGAACAATGAGCAGTTCTTC. Its translation is CSAAVSNNEQFF. The V and J genes are TRBV29-1 and TRBJ2-1; D remains unclear. Trimming removed 7 bases from V and 5 bases from J, with 12 bases in between. Per germline, CDR1 SQVTM and CDR2 ANQGSEA. There are 12 residues in the CDR3.

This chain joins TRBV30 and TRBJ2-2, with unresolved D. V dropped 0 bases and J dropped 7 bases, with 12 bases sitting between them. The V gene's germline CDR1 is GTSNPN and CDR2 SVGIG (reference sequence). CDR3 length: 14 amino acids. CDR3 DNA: TGTGCCTGGAGTGTGGGGTCCGGTCGCGGGGAGCTGTTTTTT. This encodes CAWSVGSGRGELFF.

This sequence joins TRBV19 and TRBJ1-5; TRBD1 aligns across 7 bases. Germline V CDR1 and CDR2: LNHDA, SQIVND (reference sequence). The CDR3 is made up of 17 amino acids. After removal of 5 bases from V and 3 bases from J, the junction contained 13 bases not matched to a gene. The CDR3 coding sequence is TGTGCCAGTAGTTGGCCCCTGGGACAGAGCAACAATCAGCCCCAGCATTTT. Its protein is CASSWPLGQSNNQPQHF.

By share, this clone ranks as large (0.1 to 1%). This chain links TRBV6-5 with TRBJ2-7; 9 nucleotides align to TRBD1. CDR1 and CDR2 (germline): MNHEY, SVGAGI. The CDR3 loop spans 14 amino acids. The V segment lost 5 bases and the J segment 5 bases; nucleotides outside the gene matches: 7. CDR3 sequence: CASSPGQGLNEQYF. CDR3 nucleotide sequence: TGTGCCAGCAGTCCCGGACAGGGGTTAAACGAGCAGTACTTC.

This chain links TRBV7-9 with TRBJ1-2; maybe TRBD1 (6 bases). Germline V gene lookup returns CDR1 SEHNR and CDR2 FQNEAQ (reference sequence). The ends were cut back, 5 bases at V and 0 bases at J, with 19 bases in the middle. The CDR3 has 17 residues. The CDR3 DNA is TGTGCCAGCAGCCCGGGGGGGTACAGGGAGACTAACTATGGCTACACCTTC. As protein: CASSPGGYRETNYGYTF.

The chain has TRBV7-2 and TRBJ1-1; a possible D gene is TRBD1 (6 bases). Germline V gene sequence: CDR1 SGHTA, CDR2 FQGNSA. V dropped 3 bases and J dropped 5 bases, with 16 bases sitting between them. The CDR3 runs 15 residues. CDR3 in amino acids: CASSLGAASRTEAFF. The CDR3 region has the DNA TGTGCCAGCAGCTTGGGGGCTGCTTCTAGGACTGAAGCTTTCTTT. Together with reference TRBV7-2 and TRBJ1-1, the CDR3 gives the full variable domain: GAGVSQSPSNKVTEKGKDVELRCDPISGHTALYWYRQSLGQGLEFLIYFQGNSAPDKSGLPSDRFSAERTGGSVSTLTIQRTQQEDSAVYLCASSLGAASRTEAFFGQGTRLTVV.

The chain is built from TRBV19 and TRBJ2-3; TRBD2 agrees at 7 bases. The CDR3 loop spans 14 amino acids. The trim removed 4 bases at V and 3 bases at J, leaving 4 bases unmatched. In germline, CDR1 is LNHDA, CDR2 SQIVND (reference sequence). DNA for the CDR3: TGTGCCAGTAGTACCACTAGCGAAACAGATACGCAGTATTTT. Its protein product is CASSTTSETDTQYF.

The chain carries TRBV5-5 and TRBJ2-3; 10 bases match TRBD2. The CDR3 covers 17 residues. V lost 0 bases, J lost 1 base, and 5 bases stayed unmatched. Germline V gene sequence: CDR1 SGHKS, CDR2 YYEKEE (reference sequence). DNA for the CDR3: TGTGCCAGCAGCTTGGCCCTAGCGGGAGAAGGCACAGATACGCAGTATTTT. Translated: CASSLALAGEGTDTQYF.

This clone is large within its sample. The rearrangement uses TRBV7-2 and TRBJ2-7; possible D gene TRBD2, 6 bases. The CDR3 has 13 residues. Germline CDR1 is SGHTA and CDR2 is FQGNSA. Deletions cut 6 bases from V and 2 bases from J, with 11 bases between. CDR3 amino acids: CASSWGETYEQYF. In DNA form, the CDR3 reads TGTGCCAGCAGTTGGGGGGAAACCTACGAGCAGTACTTC.

For the CDR3, the DNA is TGTGCCAGCAGCTCGACAGAGGCTAATGAAAAACTGTTTTTT. Its protein is CASSSTEANEKLFF. This chain links TRBV7-7 with TRBJ1-4; perhaps TRBD1 as D (5 bases). Germline V gene sequence: CDR1 SSHAT, CDR2 FNYEAQ (reference sequence). The CDR3 totals 14 residues. The V gene lost 4 bases and the J gene lost 3 bases, with 9 bases spanning the gap.

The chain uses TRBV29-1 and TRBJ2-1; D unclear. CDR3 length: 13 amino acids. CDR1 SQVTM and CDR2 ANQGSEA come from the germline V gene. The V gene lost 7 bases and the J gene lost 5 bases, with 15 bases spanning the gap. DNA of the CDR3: TGCAGCGCCCTGGCGTCTTCGAACAATGAGCAGTTCTTC. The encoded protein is CSALASSNNEQFF.

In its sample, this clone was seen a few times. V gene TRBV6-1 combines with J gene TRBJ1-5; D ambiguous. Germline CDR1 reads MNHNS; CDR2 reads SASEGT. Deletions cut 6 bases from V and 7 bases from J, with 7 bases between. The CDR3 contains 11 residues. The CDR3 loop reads CASSGPQPQHF. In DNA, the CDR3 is TGTGCCAGCAGCGGTCCCCAGCCCCAGCATTTT.